Listed below are T cell receptor beta chains from one sample, sequenced in a study of cytomegalovirus exposure and HLA in healthy donors. Clones were read by immunoSEQ multiplex PCR, and TCRdb kept only the in-frame ones, dropping some. The data show a few hundred thousand clones, roughly 70% seen once. The sequencing sample was made of PBMCs. These receptors all come from a woman between 25 and 40 years old in good health and CMV-seronegative. Both conserved end residues are part of each CDR3. A D gene is named only where the DNA matches it firmly. The size entry is marked missing in some rows and otherwise reads once, few, many or a size class.

>TRBV6-5|once|TRBJ2-1|-
CASSYRAYNEQFF
TGTGCCAGCAGTTACCGAGCCTACAATGAGCAGTTCTTC
>TRBV18|once|TRBJ1-3|-
CASSPTAGNTIYF
TGTGCCAGCTCACCGACAGCTGGAAACACCATATATTTT
>TRBV18|-|TRBJ2-5|-
CASSPLAGETQYF
TGTGCCAGCTCACCACTAGCTGGGGAGACCCAGTACTTC
>TRBV2|-|TRBJ1-5|TRBD1
CACAGGMNNQPQHF
TGTGCGTGTGCAGGGGGCATGAACAATCAGCCCCAGCATTTT
>TRBV6-1|-|TRBJ2-1|TRBD2
CASISGNYNEQFF
TGTGCCAGCATTAGCGGGAACTACAATGAGCAGTTCTTC
>TRBV30|-|TRBJ2-1|TRBD2
CAWRVGLAGYNEQFF
TGTGCCTGGAGGGTAGGACTAGCGGGGTACAATGAGCAGTTCTTC
>TRBV19|-|TRBJ1-3|TRBD1
CASRVTGGNTIYF
TGTGCCAGTAGGGTGACAGGGGGAAACACCATATATTTT
>TRBV4-1|-|TRBJ1-4|-
CASSQEGRGEDNEKLFF
TGCGCCAGCAGCCAAGAGGGTCGAGGGGAGGATAATGAAAAACTGTTTTTT
>TRBV18|-|TRBJ1-3|-
CASSPAVNSGNTIYF
TGTGCCAGCTCTCCAGCAGTCAACTCTGGAAACACCATATATTTT
>TRBV7-3|-|TRBJ2-3|-
CASSSQVTGNTDTQYF
TGTGCCAGCAGCTCTCAAGTGACAGGAAACACAGATACGCAGTATTTT
>TRBV4-1|-|TRBJ2-7|TRBD1
CASSQGQGIYEQYF
TGCGCCAGCAGCCAAGGACAGGGGATCTACGAGCAGTACTTC
>TRBV10-3|-|TRBJ1-5|TRBD1
CATRGQDQPQHF
TGTGCCACCAGGGGGCAAGATCAGCCCCAGCATTTT
>TRBV6-5|-|TRBJ2-1|-
CASRSPPGVEFF
TGTGCCAGCAGATCCCCACCGGGAGTCGAGTTCTTC
>TRBV7-9|-|TRBJ2-7|-
CASSLEGGTGHPQGSEQYF
TGTGCCAGCAGCTTAGAGGGGGGGACTGGGCATCCCCAGGGATCCGAGCAGTACTTC
>TRBV7-2|-|TRBJ2-5|-
CASSFSVQETQYF
TGTGCCAGCAGCTTTTCAGTACAAGAGACCCAGTACTTC
>TRBV7-3|few|TRBJ1-1|TRBD1
CASSIGTGMNTEAFF
TGTGCCAGCAGCATTGGGACAGGTATGAACACTGAAGCTTTCTTT
>TRBV19|-|TRBJ1-1|-
CASSYLSGEAFF
TGTGCCAGTAGTTACCTTAGTGGTGAAGCTTTCTTT
>TRBV30|-|TRBJ1-1|-
CAWTLVGPRAFF
TGTGCCTGGACCCTGGTGGGCCCTCGCGCTTTCTTT
>TRBV5-1|-|TRBJ1-5|-
CASSLEGVWSNQPQHF
TGCGCCAGCAGCTTGGAGGGAGTATGGAGCAATCAGCCCCAGCATTTT
>TRBV10-3|few|TRBJ2-5|TRBD2
CAISEFGTSGQETQYF
TGTGCCATCAGTGAGTTTGGGACTAGCGGACAAGAGACCCAGTACTTC
>TRBV19|-|TRBJ2-1|-
CASSGSQGNEQFF
TGTGCCAGTAGCGGGAGTCAGGGCAATGAGCAGTTCTTC
>TRBV4-1|-|TRBJ2-7|TRBD1
CASSQGTWDSYEQYF
TGCGCCAGCAGCCAAGGGACCTGGGACAGCTACGAGCAGTACTTC
>TRBV30|-|TRBJ2-1|-
CAWSGSLSTYNEQFF
TGTGCCTGGAGTGGCTCGTTGTCGACATACAATGAGCAGTTCTTC
>TRBV19|-|TRBJ1-5|-
CASAGVKQPQHF
TGTGCCAGCGCAGGGGTAAAACAGCCCCAGCATTTT
>TRBV6-6|once|TRBJ1-1|TRBD1
CASSYSGTVNTEAFF
TGTGCCAGCAGTTACTCTGGGACAGTGAACACTGAAGCTTTCTTT
>TRBV13|once|TRBJ2-2|-
CASSRLLEGYTGELFF
TGTGCCAGCAGCCGTTTACTAGAAGGATATACCGGGGAGCTGTTTTTT
>TRBV2|-|TRBJ1-3|-
CASRSERSSGNTIYF
TGTGCCAGCAGATCTGAACGGAGCTCTGGAAACACCATATATTTT
>TRBV10-2|-|TRBJ2-3|-
CASSGNTDTQYF
TGCGCCAGCAGTGGTAACACAGATACGCAGTATTTT
>TRBV5-5|-|TRBJ2-2|TRBD2
CASSFGGGRTGELFF
TGTGCCAGCAGCTTTGGGGGAGGGCGCACCGGGGAGCTGTTTTTT
>TRBV30|-|TRBJ1-2|-
CAWRRQGYGYTF
TGTGCCTGGAGAAGGCAGGGCTATGGCTACACCTTC
>TRBV4-1|once|TRBJ2-1|-
CASSQESPTVDRYSYNEQFF
TGCGCCAGCAGCCAAGAAAGTCCCACCGTCGACAGGTATTCCTACAATGAGCAGTTCTTC
>TRBV29-1|few|TRBJ2-3|TRBD2
CSGSGGEGTDTQYF
TGCAGCGGAAGCGGGGGGGAGGGCACAGATACGCAGTATTTT
>TRBV4-1|-|TRBJ2-3|-
CASSQDPGYTDTQYF
TGCGCCAGCAGCCAAGACCCAGGGTACACAGATACGCAGTATTTT
>TRBV6-1|-|TRBJ2-1|-
CASTPGSSSYNEQFF
TGTGCCAGCACCCCCGGGTCTAGTTCCTACAATGAGCAGTTCTTC
>TRBV19|few|TRBJ1-2|TRBD1
CASSIPAGGYGYTF
TGTGCCAGTAGTATCCCGGCAGGGGGCTATGGCTACACCTTC
>TRBV5-5|-|TRBJ2-2|-
CASSLGEVGSTGELFF
TGTGCCAGCAGCTTGGGTGAGGTAGGGAGCACCGGGGAGCTGTTTTTT
>TRBV11-3|few|TRBJ1-1|TRBD1
CASSFSRTGTSEAFF
TGTGCCAGCAGCTTTTCCCGGACAGGGACTTCTGAAGCTTTCTTT
>TRBV2|-|TRBJ2-7|-
CASRMAGYEQYF
TGTGCCAGCAGGATGGCAGGGTACGAGCAGTACTTC
>TRBV6-5|-|TRBJ1-2|TRBD1
CASSYNPGTGVGGYTF
TGTGCCAGCAGTTACAACCCCGGGACAGGGGTGGGTGGCTACACCTTC
>TRBV19|-|TRBJ2-2|TRBD1
CASNQGALSTGELFF
TGTGCCAGTAACCAGGGGGCCCTATCCACCGGGGAGCTGTTTTTT
>TRBV9|-|TRBJ2-7|TRBD1
CASSPRDRGTEQYF
TGTGCCAGCAGCCCCCGGGACAGGGGAACCGAGCAGTACTTC
>TRBV7-8|-|TRBJ2-7|TRBD2
CASTAGGTYEQYF
TGTGCCAGCACCGCGGGGGGAACCTACGAGCAGTACTTC
>TRBV7-9|-|TRBJ2-7|-
CSSSLDSISSEQYF
TGTTCCAGCAGCTTAGACAGTATATCCTCCGAGCAGTACTTC
>TRBV25-1|-|TRBJ2-1|TRBD2
CASSESGLAAVEEQFF
TGTGCCAGCAGTGAATCGGGACTAGCGGCGGTTGAAGAGCAGTTCTTC
>TRBV18|-|TRBJ2-7|TRBD1
CASSTYGTGGGYEQYF
TGTGCCAGCTCAACCTACGGGACAGGGGGCGGTTACGAGCAGTACTTC
>TRBV7-2|once|TRBJ2-7|TRBD2
CASTGLAGDEQYF
TGTGCCAGCACTGGACTAGCGGGTGACGAGCAGTACTTC
>TRBV30|-|TRBJ2-3|TRBD1
CAWTRMTGPDTQYF
TGTGCCTGGACGAGGATGACAGGGCCAGATACGCAGTATTTT
>TRBV6-6|-|TRBJ1-1|TRBD1
CASSYSGSGGEAFF
TGTGCCAGCAGTTACTCGGGGTCAGGGGGAGAAGCTTTCTTT
>TRBV7-9|-|TRBJ2-5|-
CASSLDRGLSETQYF
TGTGCCAGCAGCTTAGATCGGGGTCTAAGTGAGACCCAGTACTTC